This T cell receptor (beta chain) was identified during a study of T-cell reconstitution after alpha-beta-depleted transplantation in children. The authors prepared the TCRbeta library with unique molecular identifiers. TCRdb re-derived calls from the PCR reads in MiXCR, one entry per CDR3 protein. This table holds hundreds of thousands of distinct CDR3 sequences, 15% to 20% found once. About this clonotype: Its antigen is unknown.

The study, taken as a whole, reports: T-cell counts and diversity at one year following transplant were attributed mainly to newly produced T cells. Reported findings indicate that, about two months after transplant, alpha-beta T cells came from several hundred expanded clones, which were derived from non-depleted graft cells.

This clonotype was obtained from a boy in the first two years of life who had a stem cell transplant for Wiskott-Aldrich syndrome, so the T cells may come from the graft donor. This specimen consisted of PBMCs, mostly from graft donor cells, obtained 360 days after TCRalphabeta/CD19-depleted stem cell transplant.

CDR3 DNA: TGTGCCAGCAGCTCCGGGACAACTAGCACAGATACGCAGTATTTT. It yields the protein CASSSGTTSTDTQYF. The chain recombines TRBV5-6 with TRBJ2-3; weak D call: TRBD1 (6 bases). Deletions cut 3 bases from V and 0 bases from J, with 11 bases between. The germline gives CDR1 SGHDT, CDR2 YYEEEE. This CDR3 is 15 amino acids long. Full variable domain (remainder filled in from reference TRBV5-6 and TRBJ2-3): DAGVTQSPTHLIKTRGQQVTLRCSPKSGHDTVSWYQQALGQGPQFIFQYYEEEERQRGNFPDRFSGHQFPNYSSELNVNALLLGDSALYLCASSSGTTSTDTQYFGPGTRLTVL.